This TCR beta chain was recorded in a study of shared clonotypes between healthy human individuals (dated by TCRdb to the early 2020s). About the full investigation: The cohort included a few men and a couple of women between 18 and 49 years of age. To estimate repertoire size and how much clonotype sharing occurs between individuals, the study deeply sequenced the blood TCR repertoires of about five healthy adults. To increase sequencing depth and limit assay-specific biases, TCR repertoire library preparation and sequencing were carried out by different laboratories using diverse techniques. Between about 0.85 and 8.9 billion PBMCs per donor were obtained by leukapheresis.

TCR CDR3 regions were amplified from genomic DNA by multiplex PCR using the deep immunoSEQ assay. Extracted genomic DNA from each cell subset was spread evenly across all wells of several immunoSEQ 96-well plates, with each plate serving as a replicate. For unsorted PBMC, approximately 310 ng genomic DNA, equal to about 29,000 T cell genomes, was loaded into each replicate PCR. Genomic DNA from unsorted PBMC was sequenced over ten immunoSEQ deep assay plates. Purified libraries were measured with a Qubit 3.0 fluorometer, size-checked on a Bioanalyzer 2100, and measured again with the KAPA Library Quantification kit. Every immunoSEQ 96-well plate was sequenced on a dedicated single-read 150-cycle Illumina NextSeq 550 flow cell. For the original study's pipeline: The immunoSEQ output contained only junctional sequences without quality scores, so filtering could not match that applied to full-length reads. Sequences were annotated with PyIR, a Python wrapper for IgBLAST v1.9, and V/J genes and CDR3 were assigned using IMGT germline references. Reads were removed for weak V/J assignments (E-value above 1e-6), missing CDR3, stop codons, out-of-frame junctions, or ambiguous translated residues. V3J clonotypes were defined as sequences sharing the same inferred V gene, J gene, and CDR3 amino acid sequence. To compute the percentage overlap between repertoires, the number of shared unique clonotypes was divided by the size of the smaller repertoire. Three approaches were used to assess repertoire richness: RTK rarefaction, the Chao1 estimator, and Recon v2.1 estimates of unobserved clonotypes. TCRdb limited this immuneACCESS table to in-frame rearrangements with V and J called. A share of clones is missing; checked studies link under half to unresolved V genes, and the rest is unexplained. That table furnishes V, J and clone size, whereas the DNA furnished D and trimming. The sample data list roughly 450,000 clones, and 60% to 85% of these were observed just once. The ten largest clones represent 10% to 15% of the sample.

Including cysteine and phenylalanine, the CDR3 has 14 amino acids. The kept DNA is CDR3 alone, 42 bases in frame from the first base. Trimming removed 3 bases from V and 9 bases from J, leaving 17 bases between the germline ends. From a lookup of the germline V gene, CDR1 and CDR2 are SNHLY and FYNNEI. The donors were healthy, HIV-negative adults with no recently reported acute infections or vaccinations. Only Caucasian adults living in Nashville, Tennessee, USA were represented among the donors. For unsorted samples, roughly 90 million PBMCs were counted, and genomic DNA was extracted using the QIAamp DNA Blood Mini kit. After blood collection by leukapheresis, PBMCs were isolated using Ficoll-Histopaque density gradient centrifugation and then cryopreserved in the vapor phase of liquid nitrogen. Regarding this clone: The antigen it recognizes is unknown. No base qualities exist here, and no much larger clone lies one base off it.

Points the paper makes about the study in general: Pairwise subsampling led to the expectation that sequencing depth would affect the degree of clonotype sharing among donors. The small number of donors limited the genetic and exposure-history diversity represented. Only blood was sampled, and tissue TCR repertoires likely differ from those in blood.

The chain employs TRBV2 and TRBJ1-1; confidence is insufficient to name the D gene. The TCR comes from a middle-aged woman in good health. Some clones in this sample may be carry-over from other donors' samples. The specimen sequenced was PBMCs. The DNA sequence reads TGTGCCAGCAGTGAGGGCAGACTGAGTGGGAAAGCTTTCTTT. Translated, this is CASSEGRLSGKAFF.